These T cell receptor beta chains were read from a single sample in a study of T cells in Graves' hyperthyroidism and ophthalmopathy. TCRdb used MiXCR to reprocess the multiplex PCR reads, holding one entry per CDR3 protein. The profile shows approximately 300,000 distinct CDR3 sequences, more than 15% of them singletons. The specimen was blood. These receptors all stem from a woman aged 55-69 years with Graves' ophthalmopathy. Each CDR3 is given with its conserved first and last residue. Clone sizes are given selectively: once, few, many, or a class where the clone is expanded.

few,TRBV5-1,CASSFGAPTDNYGYTF
NA,TRBV29-1,CNVEGQGAGNEQFF
NA,TRBV4-3,CASSQDPALTVTDTQYF
many,TRBV7-8,CASSEKIAGDTDTQYF
NA,TRBV28,CASRTASNQPQHF
NA,TRBV4-3,CASSRPAGTGGLSEQYF
NA,TRBV7-9,CTSSFGEKLFF
many,TRBV5-1,CASSLPEIGTGELFF
NA,TRBV5-6,CASSQLSANQPQHF
many,TRBV2,CASSEDRYTDTQYF
NA,TRBV5-4,CASSPSGRWRSGELFF
NA,TRBV2,CAGSERRIPPMNTEAFF
many,TRBV2,CAAREDSGQPQHF
many,TRBV20-1,CSAAGWDTEAFF